The rows below give T cell receptor beta chains drawn from one sample of a study of T cells after yellow fever vaccination. TCRdb processed the 5' RACE reads anew with MiXCR; each CDR3 protein has one entry. The sample yields some 110,000 distinct CDR3 sequences, 7.2% seen once. This specimen consisted of CD4+ T cells sorted from PBMCs, obtained more than 35 days after the first yellow fever vaccination. These receptors were taken from a man between 18 and 29 years old who received the YFV17D yellow fever vaccine. The CDR3 runs from the conserved cysteine through the conserved F or W. Each record gives: D gene, clone size, J gene, V gene, CDR3 DNA, CDR3 protein. D genes are given only for firm matches. Expanded clones get a size class; other rows say once, few or many, or leave the size out.

>.|many|TRBJ1-6|TRBV18
TGTGCCAGCTCACTTGTCGGGGGGAATAATTCACCCCTCCACTTT
CASSLVGGNNSPLHF
>.|few|TRBJ2-3|TRBV30
TGTGCCTGGAGGCCAGCGGCCCCAGATACGCAGTATTTT
CAWRPAAPDTQYF
>.|many|TRBJ2-3|TRBV5-6
TGTGCCAGCAGCTTGGCCGGGGTAGGGATAGATACGCAGTATTTT
CASSLAGVGIDTQYF
>.|many|TRBJ2-1|TRBV2
TGTGCCAGCAGTCCCGGCCGGGAGCAGTTCTTC
CASSPGREQFF
>TRBD1|few|TRBJ2-7|TRBV9
TGTGCCAGCAGCGTCTCACAGGGGCCCCACGAGCAGTACTTC
CASSVSQGPHEQYF
>TRBD2|many|TRBJ2-2|TRBV4-2
TGTGCCAGCAGCCATCCCAGCGGGGGTTCAGACACCGGGGAGCTGTTTTTT
CASSHPSGGSDTGELFF
>.|.|TRBJ1-1|TRBV30
TGTGCCTGGAGTATCCCCCCTGAGAACACTGAAGCTTTCTTT
CAWSIPPENTEAFF
>.|few|TRBJ2-7|TRBV23-1
TGCGCCAGCAGTCACCCGACAAAGAGCTCCTACGAGCAGTACTTC
CASSHPTKSSYEQYF
>.|.|TRBJ2-2|TRBV12-3/TRBV12-4
TGTGCCTTCAGTTTATGGGCCAGGGGAACTGCAAGGGACACCGGGGAGCTGTTTTTT
CAFSLWARGTARDTGELFF
>.|many|TRBJ1-5|TRBV12-3/TRBV12-4
TGTGCCAGCAGTCGGGACGGCGGGGGTCAGCCCCAGCATTTT
CASSRDGGGQPQHF
>TRBD2|many|TRBJ2-1|TRBV25-1
TGTGCCAGCAGTGAATATCGGCTAGCGGGGGGGCGCCATGAGCAGTTCTTC
CASSEYRLAGGRHEQFF
>.|few|TRBJ2-3|TRBV5-1
TGCGCCAGCAGCTTGGAGGCCACAGATACGCAGTATTTT
CASSLEATDTQYF
>TRBD2|many|TRBJ2-1|TRBV5-1
TGCGCCAGCAGCTCAGCGGGTAGCGGGGACCTTTGGACCCCCTTCTTC
CASSSAGSGDLWTPFF
>.|many|TRBJ2-3|TRBV5-1
TGCGCCAGCGGACGAAGCGGCGAGAGCACAGATACGCAGTATTTT
CASGRSGESTDTQYF
>.|many|TRBJ1-2|TRBV7-2
TGTGCCAGCGCCGGTGGCGGGCAAGTGAGCTACACCTTC
CASAGGGQVSYTF
>.|few|TRBJ2-7|TRBV7-2
TGTGCCAGCAGCTTAGCGACAGGACAGCCCTACGAGCAGTACTTC
CASSLATGQPYEQYF
>TRBD1|many|TRBJ2-6|TRBV5-4
TGTGCCAGCAGCGACAGGGCTGGGGCCAACGTCCTGACTTTC
CASSDRAGANVLTF
>TRBD1|many|TRBJ1-1|TRBV18
TGTGCCAGCTCCAAGGACAGGGGGGATGAAGGAGCTTTCTTT
CASSKDRGDEGAFF
>.|many|TRBJ2-1|TRBV4-1
TGCGCCAGCAGCCAAGAGGCGGGCTGGGGTGAGCAGTTCTTC
CASSQEAGWGEQFF
>.|few|TRBJ2-2|TRBV12-3/TRBV12-4
TGTGCCAGCAGTCCACCTCCCGGGAGAAGAGGGTCCGGGGAGCTGTTTTTT
CASSPPPGRRGSGELFF
>.|many|TRBJ1-1|TRBV7-2
TGTGCCAGCAGCTTGAGTCCGGCGGTGAACACTGAAGCTTTCTTT
CASSLSPAVNTEAFF
>.|many|TRBJ2-1|TRBV20-1
TGCAGTGCTCTGGGTTACAATGAGCAGTTCTTC
CSALGYNEQFF
>.|many|TRBJ2-5|TRBV3-1
TGTGCCAGCAGCCAAGTCCAGTCTAGCGCGAACCAAGAGACCCAGTACTTC
CASSQVQSSANQETQYF
>.|many|TRBJ1-6|TRBV10-3
TGTGCCATCAGTGAGTCGAGGGGGGCCGGATCACCCCTCCACTTT
CAISESRGAGSPLHF
>.|few|TRBJ1-3|TRBV15
TGTGCCACCAGCAGAAAAGTGGTTGCAGATCTCTCTGGAAACACCATATATTTT
CATSRKVVADLSGNTIYF
>.|many|TRBJ2-1|TRBV6-5
TGTGCCAGCAGGAGCCCCGGGACTGCGCCTAATGAGCAGTTCTTC
CASRSPGTAPNEQFF
>TRBD2|many|TRBJ2-1|TRBV5-6
TGTGCCAGCAGCTTGAGTAGCGGGGGGCCTTTTAGCTCCTACAATGAGCAGTTCTTC
CASSLSSGGPFSSYNEQFF
>.|many|TRBJ2-1|TRBV20-1
TGCAGTGCTAGTTGGGCGGGTAGGAATGAGCAGTTCTTC
CSASWAGRNEQFF
>.|many|TRBJ2-2|TRBV5-1
TGCGCCAGCAGCCCCCAAGTACCCTGGGGTGCCACCGGGGAGCTGTTTTTT
CASSPQVPWGATGELFF
>.|few|TRBJ2-3|TRBV9
TGTGCCAGCAGCGAACGGAACACAGATACGCAGTATTTT
CASSERNTDTQYF
>.|many|TRBJ1-1|TRBV9
TGTGCCAGCAGCGTTCAGGGGATGAACACTGAAGCTTTCTTT
CASSVQGMNTEAFF
>TRBD2|many|TRBJ2-3|TRBV7-4
TGTGCCAGCAGCTTAGCGGGACTAGCGGGGGGGCTCACAGATACGCAGTATTTT
CASSLAGLAGGLTDTQYF
>TRBD1|many|TRBJ1-2|TRBV18
TGTGCCAGCTCACCTTGGACAGGGGGCTATGGCTACACCTTC
CASSPWTGGYGYTF
>.|many|TRBJ2-7|TRBV7-9
TGTGCCAGCAGCTTAGCGGTTTGGGGCAATACGAACGAGCAGTACTTC
CASSLAVWGNTNEQYF
>.|.|TRBJ2-1|TRBV5-1
TGCGCCAGCAGCTTGGAGGCAGGCAGCAATGAGCAGTTCTTC
CASSLEAGSNEQFF
>TRBD1|many|TRBJ2-5|TRBV25-1
TGTGCCAGCAGTGATCGCAGGGGGAAGGAGACCCAGTACTTC
CASSDRRGKETQYF
>.|many|TRBJ1-3|TRBV12-3/TRBV12-4
TGTGCCAGCAGACCCGGGACCCTGGGAAACACCATATATTTT
CASRPGTLGNTIYF
>.|.|TRBJ1-6|TRBV5-1
TGCGCCAGCAGCTTGGCACGGGTCCTTAATTCACCCCTCCACTTT
CASSLARVLNSPLHF
>.|many|TRBJ2-5|TRBV5-5
TGTGCCAGCAGCGCCCGAGGCCCATGGGCCCAGTACTTC
CASSARGPWAQYF
>.|many|TRBJ2-3|TRBV6-2/TRBV6-3
TGTGCCAGCACCTACTCTCTCGATACGCAGTATTTT
CASTYSLDTQYF
>.|.|TRBJ2-3|TRBV30
TGTGCCTGGAGTGTACTTGGGTTTAGGACAGATACGCAGTATTTT
CAWSVLGFRTDTQYF
>TRBD2|many|TRBJ2-7|TRBV20-1
TGCAGTGCTAGATTATCTAGCGGGGGGAGGGACGAGCAGTACTTC
CSARLSSGGRDEQYF
>.|many|TRBJ2-3|TRBV20-1
TGCAGTGCTAATAACGACTATAACCCCGATACGCAGTATTTT
CSANNDYNPDTQYF
>TRBD1|many|TRBJ2-1|TRBV7-2
TGTGCCAGCAGCTGGCGAAGACAGGGGAATGAGCAGTTCTTC
CASSWRRQGNEQFF
>.|many|TRBJ2-3|TRBV3-1
TGTGCCAGCAGCCAAAGATGGGACTTAAGCACAGATACGCAGTATTTT
CASSQRWDLSTDTQYF
>.|many|TRBJ2-7|TRBV7-2
TGTGCCAGCAGCTTAGTTTCCGACGAGCAGTACTTC
CASSLVSDEQYF
>.|few|TRBJ1-2|TRBV9
TGTGCCAGCAGCGTGACCTATAACTATGGCTACACCTTC
CASSVTYNYGYTF
>TRBD2|many|TRBJ2-3|TRBV29-1
TGCAGCGTCGTAGATTTCCTAGCGGGGGACACAGATACGCAGTATTTT
CSVVDFLAGDTDTQYF
>.|many|TRBJ1-5|TRBV27
TGTGCCAACTTCCAGGGTTATAGCAATCAGCCCCAGCATTTT
CANFQGYSNQPQHF
>.|many|TRBJ2-7|TRBV6-5
TGTGCCAGCATTAGGTCGGGACGGAGCTACGAGCAGTACTTC
CASIRSGRSYEQYF